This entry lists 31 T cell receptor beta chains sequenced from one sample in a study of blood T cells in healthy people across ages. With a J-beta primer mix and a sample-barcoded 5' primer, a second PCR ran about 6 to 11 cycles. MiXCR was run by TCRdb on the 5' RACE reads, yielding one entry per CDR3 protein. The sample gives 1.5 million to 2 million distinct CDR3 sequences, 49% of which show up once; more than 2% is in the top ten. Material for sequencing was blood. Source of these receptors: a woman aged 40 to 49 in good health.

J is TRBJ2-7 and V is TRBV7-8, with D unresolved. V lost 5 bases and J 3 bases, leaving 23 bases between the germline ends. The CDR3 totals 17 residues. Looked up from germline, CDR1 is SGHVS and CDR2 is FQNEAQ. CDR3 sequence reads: CASSGIGSSRISYEQYF. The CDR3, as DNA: TGTGCCAGCAGCGGAATCGGGTCTTCAAGGATCAGCTACGAGCAGTACTTC.

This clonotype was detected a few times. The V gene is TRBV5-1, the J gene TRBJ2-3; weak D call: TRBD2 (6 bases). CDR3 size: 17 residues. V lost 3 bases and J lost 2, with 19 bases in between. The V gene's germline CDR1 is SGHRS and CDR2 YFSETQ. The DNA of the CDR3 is TGCGCCAGCAGCTCCGGGACCGGGACTTCCCACACAGATACGCAGTATTTT. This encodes CASSSGTGTSHTDTQYF.

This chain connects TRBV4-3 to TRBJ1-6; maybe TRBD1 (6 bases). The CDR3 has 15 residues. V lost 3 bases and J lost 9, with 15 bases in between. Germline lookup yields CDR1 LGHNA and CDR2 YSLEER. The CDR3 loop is CASSQATGIGSPLHF. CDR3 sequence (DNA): TGCGCCAGCAGCCAGGCCACAGGGATCGGTTCACCCCTCCACTTT.

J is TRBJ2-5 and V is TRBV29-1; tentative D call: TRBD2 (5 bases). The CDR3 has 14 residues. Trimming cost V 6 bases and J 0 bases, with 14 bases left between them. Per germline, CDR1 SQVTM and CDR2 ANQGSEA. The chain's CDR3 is CSVLPTRDQETQYF. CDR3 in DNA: TGCAGCGTATTACCAACTAGAGACCAAGAGACCCAGTACTTC.

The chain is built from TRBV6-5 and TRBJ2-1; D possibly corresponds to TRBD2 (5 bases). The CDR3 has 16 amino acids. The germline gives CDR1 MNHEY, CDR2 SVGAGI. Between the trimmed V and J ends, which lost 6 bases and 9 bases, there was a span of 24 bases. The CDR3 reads CASRSTGVQKGGEQFF. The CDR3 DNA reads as TGTGCCAGCAGGTCTACCGGGGTCCAAAAAGGCGGTGAGCAGTTCTTC.

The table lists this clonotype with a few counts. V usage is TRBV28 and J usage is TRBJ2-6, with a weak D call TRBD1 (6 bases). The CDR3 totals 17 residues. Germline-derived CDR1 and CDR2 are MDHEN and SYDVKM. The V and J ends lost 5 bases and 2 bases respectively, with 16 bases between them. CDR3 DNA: TGTGCCAGCAGTACAGGGATGGGGGTTGCTGGGGCCAACGTCCTGACTTTC. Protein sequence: CASSTGMGVAGANVLTF.

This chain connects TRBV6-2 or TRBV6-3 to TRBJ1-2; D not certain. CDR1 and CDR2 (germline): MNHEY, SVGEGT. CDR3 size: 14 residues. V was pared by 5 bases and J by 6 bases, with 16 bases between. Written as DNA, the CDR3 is TGTGCCAGCAGTAACCCCCACGGGGTGGATGGCTACACCTTC. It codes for CASSNPHGVDGYTF.

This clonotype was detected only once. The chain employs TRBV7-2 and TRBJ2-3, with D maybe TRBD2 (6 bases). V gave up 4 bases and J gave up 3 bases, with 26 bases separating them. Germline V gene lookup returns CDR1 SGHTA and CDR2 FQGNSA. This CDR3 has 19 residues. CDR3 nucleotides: TGTGCCAGCAGCTCGAACTCCTTATGGACTACACCTGGGACAGATACGCAGTATTTT. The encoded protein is CASSSNSLWTTPGTDTQYF.

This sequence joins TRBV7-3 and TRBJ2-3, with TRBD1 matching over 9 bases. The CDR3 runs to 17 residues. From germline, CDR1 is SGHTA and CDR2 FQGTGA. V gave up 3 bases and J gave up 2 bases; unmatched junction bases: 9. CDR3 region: CASSFSTGGSTTDTQYF. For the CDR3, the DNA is TGTGCCAGCAGCTTTTCTACAGGGGGCTCTACCACAGATACGCAGTATTTT.

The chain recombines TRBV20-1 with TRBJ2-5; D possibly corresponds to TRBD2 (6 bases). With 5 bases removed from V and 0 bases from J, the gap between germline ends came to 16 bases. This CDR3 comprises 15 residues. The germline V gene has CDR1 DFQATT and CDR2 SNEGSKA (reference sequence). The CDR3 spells CSAAGLLFHQETQYF. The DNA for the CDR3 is TGCAGTGCTGCGGGACTGCTATTCCACCAAGAGACCCAGTACTTC.

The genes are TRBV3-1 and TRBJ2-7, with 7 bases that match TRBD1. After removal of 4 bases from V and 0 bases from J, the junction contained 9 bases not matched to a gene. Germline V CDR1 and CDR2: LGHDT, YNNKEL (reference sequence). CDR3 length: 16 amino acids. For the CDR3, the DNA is TGTGCCAGCAGCCCCGACCGGGACAGCCTCTCCTACGAGCAGTACTTC. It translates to CASSPDRDSLSYEQYF.

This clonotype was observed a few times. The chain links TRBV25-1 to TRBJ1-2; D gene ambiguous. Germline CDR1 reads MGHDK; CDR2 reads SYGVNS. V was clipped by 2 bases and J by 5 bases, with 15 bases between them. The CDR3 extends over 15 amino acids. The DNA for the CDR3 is TGTGCCAGCAGTGAAGGACCGGTGGAGCTTTATGGCTACACCTTC. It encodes CASSEGPVELYGYTF.

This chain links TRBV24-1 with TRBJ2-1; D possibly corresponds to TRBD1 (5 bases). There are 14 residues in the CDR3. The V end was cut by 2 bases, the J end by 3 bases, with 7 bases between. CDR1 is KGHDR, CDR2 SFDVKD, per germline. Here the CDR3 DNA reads TGTGCCACCAGTGATTCTGGACACTACAATGAGCAGTTCTTC. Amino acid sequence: CATSDSGHYNEQFF.

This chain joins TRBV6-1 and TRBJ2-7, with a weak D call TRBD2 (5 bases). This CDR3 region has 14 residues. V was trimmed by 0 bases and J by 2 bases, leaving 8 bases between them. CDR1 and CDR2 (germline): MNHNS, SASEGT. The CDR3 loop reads CASSEARRPYEQYF. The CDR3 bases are TGTGCCAGCAGTGAAGCGCGGAGGCCCTACGAGCAGTACTTC.

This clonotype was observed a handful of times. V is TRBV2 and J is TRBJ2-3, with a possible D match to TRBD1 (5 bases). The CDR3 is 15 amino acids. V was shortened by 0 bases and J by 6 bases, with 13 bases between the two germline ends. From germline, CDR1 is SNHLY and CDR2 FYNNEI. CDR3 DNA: TGTGCCAGCAGTGAAGCAGACAGATACACGGATACGCAGTATTTT. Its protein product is CASSEADRYTDTQYF.

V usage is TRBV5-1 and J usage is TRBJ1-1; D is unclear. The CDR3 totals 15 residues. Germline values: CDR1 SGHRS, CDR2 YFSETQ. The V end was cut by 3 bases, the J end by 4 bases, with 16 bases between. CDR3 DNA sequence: TGCGCCAGCAGCTGGGCGGGGAGTTGGTTCACTGAAGCTTTCTTT. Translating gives CASSWAGSWFTEAFF.

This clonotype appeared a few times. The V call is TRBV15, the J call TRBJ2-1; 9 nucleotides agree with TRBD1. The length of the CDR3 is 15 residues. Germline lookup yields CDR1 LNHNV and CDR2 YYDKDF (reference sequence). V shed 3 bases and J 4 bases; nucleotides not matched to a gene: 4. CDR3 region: CATSRPGTGYNEQFF. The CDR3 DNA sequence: TGTGCCACCAGCAGGCCCGGGACAGGGTACAATGAGCAGTTCTTC.

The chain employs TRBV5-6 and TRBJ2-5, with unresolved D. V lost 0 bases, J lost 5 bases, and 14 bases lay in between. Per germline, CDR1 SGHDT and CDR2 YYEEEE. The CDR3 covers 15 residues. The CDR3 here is CASSLGPNQAETQYF. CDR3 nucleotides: TGTGCCAGCAGCTTGGGACCGAACCAGGCGGAGACCCAGTACTTC.

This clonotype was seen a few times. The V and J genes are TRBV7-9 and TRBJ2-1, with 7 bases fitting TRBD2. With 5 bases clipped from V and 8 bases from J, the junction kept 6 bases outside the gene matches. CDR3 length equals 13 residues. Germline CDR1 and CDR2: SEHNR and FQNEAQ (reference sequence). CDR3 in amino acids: CASSASGGDEQFF. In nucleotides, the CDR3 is TGTGCCAGCAGCGCCTCGGGAGGCGATGAGCAGTTCTTC.

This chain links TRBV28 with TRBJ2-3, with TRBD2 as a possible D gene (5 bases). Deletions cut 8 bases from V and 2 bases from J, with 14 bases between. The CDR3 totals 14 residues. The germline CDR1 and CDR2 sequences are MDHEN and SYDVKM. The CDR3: CASGETGSTDTQYF. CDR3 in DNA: TGTGCCAGCGGCGAAACGGGGTCCACAGATACGCAGTATTTT.

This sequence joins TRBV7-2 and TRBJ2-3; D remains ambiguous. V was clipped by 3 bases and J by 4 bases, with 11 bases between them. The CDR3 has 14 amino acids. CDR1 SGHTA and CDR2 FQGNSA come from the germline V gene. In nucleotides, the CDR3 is TGTGCCAGCAGCTTGGCCCTGAAGGCAGATACGCAGTATTTT. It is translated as CASSLALKADTQYF.

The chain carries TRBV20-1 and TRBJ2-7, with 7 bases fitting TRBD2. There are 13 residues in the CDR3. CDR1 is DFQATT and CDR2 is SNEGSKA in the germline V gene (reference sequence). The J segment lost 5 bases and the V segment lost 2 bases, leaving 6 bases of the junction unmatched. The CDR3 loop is CSARYQRGHEQYF. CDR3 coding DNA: TGCAGTGCTAGATACCAGCGGGGACACGAGCAGTACTTC.

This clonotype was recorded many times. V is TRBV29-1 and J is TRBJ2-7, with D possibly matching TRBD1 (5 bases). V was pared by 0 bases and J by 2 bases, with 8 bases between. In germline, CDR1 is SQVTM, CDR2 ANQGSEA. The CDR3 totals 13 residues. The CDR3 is CSVEDRATYEQYF. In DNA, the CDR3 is TGCAGCGTTGAAGACAGGGCTACCTACGAGCAGTACTTC.

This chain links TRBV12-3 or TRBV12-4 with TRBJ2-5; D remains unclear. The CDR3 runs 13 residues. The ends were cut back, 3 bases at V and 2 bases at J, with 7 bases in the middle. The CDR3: CASSFSEQETQYF. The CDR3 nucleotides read TGTGCCAGCAGTTTTTCTGAGCAAGAGACCCAGTACTTC.

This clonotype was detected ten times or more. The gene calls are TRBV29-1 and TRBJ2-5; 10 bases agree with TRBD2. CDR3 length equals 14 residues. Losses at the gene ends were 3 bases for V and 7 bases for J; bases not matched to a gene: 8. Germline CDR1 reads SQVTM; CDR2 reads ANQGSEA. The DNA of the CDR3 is TGCAGCGTTGAGCAACTAGCGGGGTTCGGGACCCAGTACTTC. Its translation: CSVEQLAGFGTQYF.

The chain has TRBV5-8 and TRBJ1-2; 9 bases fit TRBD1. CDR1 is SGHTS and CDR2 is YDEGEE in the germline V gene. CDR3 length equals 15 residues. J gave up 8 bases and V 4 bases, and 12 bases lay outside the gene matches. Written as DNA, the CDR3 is TGTGCCAGCAGCGTCTCCGGGACAGGGTACAGCGGCTACACCTTC. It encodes CASSVSGTGYSGYTF.

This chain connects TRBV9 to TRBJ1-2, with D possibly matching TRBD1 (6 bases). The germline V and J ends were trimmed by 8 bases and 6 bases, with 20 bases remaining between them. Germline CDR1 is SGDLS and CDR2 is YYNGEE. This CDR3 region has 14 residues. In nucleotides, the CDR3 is TGTGCCAGTCGAGGTGGGGGGCGATGGGATGGCTACACCTTC. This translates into CASRGGGRWDGYTF.

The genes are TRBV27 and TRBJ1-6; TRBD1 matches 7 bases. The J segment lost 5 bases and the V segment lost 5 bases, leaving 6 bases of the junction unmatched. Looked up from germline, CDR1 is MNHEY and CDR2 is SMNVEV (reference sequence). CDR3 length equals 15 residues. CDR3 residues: CASSPWDSNNSPLHF. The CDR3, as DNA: TGTGCCAGCAGTCCCTGGGACAGCAATAATTCACCCCTCCACTTT.

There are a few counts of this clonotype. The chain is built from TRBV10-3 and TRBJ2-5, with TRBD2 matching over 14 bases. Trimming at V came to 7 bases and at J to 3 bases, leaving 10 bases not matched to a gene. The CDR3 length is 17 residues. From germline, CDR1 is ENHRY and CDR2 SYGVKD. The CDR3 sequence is CAIKGGTSGGLEETQYF. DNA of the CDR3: TGTGCCATCAAGGGGGGGACTAGCGGGGGCCTAGAAGAGACCCAGTACTTC.

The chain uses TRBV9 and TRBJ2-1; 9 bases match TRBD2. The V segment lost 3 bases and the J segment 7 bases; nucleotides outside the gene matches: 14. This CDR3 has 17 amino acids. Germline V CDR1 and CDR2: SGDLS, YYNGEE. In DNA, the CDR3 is TGTGCCAGCAGCGGACGAGGGGGCGGGGGGGTTCTTAATGAGCAGTTCTTC. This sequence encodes CASSGRGGGGVLNEQFF.

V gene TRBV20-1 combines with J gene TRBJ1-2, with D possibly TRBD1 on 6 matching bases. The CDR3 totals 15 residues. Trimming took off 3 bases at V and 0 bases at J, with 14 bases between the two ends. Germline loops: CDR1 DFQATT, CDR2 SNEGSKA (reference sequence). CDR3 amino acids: CSASNLGQTNYGYTF. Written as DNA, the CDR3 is TGCAGTGCTAGCAACCTTGGACAGACTAACTATGGCTACACCTTC.